This T cell receptor (beta chain) was documented in a study of response to subunit inactivated influenza vaccine. Study-level findings and limits: Few new T cells, the authors suggested, are recruited by each seasonal influenza vaccination.

TCRdb independently ran MiXCR on the RT-PCR reads; one entry per CDR3 protein. The table lists around 490,000 distinct CDR3 sequences, roughly 8.2% of them singletons. There are a few counts of this clonotype. The target antigen is unknown. V lost 0 bases, J lost 4 bases, and 8 bases lay in between. The CDR3 contains 14 residues. Germline CDR1 and CDR2: LGHNA and YSLEER. The gene calls are TRBV4-3 and TRBJ2-3; D is uncertain. This specimen consisted of PBMCs from blood, obtained roughly 24 months after vaccination. This clonotype originated in a man between 50 and 69 years old who received an inactivated influenza vaccine. CDR3 sequence (DNA): TGCGCCAGCAGCCAAGATACCCTCTCAGATACGCAGTATTTT. Its protein is CASSQDTLSDTQYF.